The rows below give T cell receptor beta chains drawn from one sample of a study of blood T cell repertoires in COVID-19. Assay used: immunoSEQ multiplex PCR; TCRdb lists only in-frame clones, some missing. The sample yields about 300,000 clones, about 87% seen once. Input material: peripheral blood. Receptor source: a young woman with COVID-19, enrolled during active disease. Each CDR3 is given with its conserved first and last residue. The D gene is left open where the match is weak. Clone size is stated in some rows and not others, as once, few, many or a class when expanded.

CDR3: CASSLNRETEAFF
DNA: TGTGCCAGCAGCTTGAACAGGGAAACTGAAGCTTTCTTT
J: TRBJ1-1
V: TRBV7-7
D: .
size: .

CDR3: CASSFGGYNEQFF
DNA: TGTGCCAGCAGCTTCGGGGGGTACAATGAGCAGTTCTTC
J: TRBJ2-1
V: TRBV11-2
D: TRBD2
size: .

CDR3: CASNPGVGNIQYF
DNA: TGTGCCAGCAACCCGGGGGTCGGGAACATTCAGTACTTC
J: TRBJ2-4
V: TRBV14
D: .
size: .

CDR3: CASRGDSARNQPQHF
DNA: TGTGCCAGTAGGGGGGACAGCGCCCGAAATCAGCCCCAGCATTTT
J: TRBJ1-5
V: TRBV19
D: TRBD1
size: .

CDR3: CASSQDLRVWSGGSEQFF
DNA: TGTGCCAGCAGCCAAGATTTACGGGTCTGGAGCGGGGGGAGTGAGCAGTTCTTC
J: TRBJ2-1
V: TRBV14
D: TRBD2
size: .

CDR3: CATSRSDSRNQPQHF
DNA: TGTGCCACCAGCAGATCGGACAGCAGAAATCAGCCCCAGCATTTT
J: TRBJ1-5
V: TRBV15
D: .
size: .

CDR3: CASSEEGGAVPTF
DNA: TGTGCCAGCAGCGAAGAGGGGGGGGCGGTTCCCACATTC
J: TRBJ1-2
V: TRBV3-1/TRBV3-2
D: .
size: .

CDR3: CASRLAGDNLAKNIQYF
DNA: TGTGCCAGCAGGCTAGCGGGGGATAATCTAGCCAAAAACATTCAGTACTTC
J: TRBJ2-4
V: TRBV27
D: TRBD2
size: .

CDR3: CASSLAKTAGRGKRPEAFF
DNA: TGTGCCAGCAGCCTGGCCAAAACGGCAGGGAGGGGGAAGAGACCTGAAGCTTTCTTT
J: TRBJ1-1
V: TRBV7-2
D: .
size: .

CDR3: CASSTESYGYTF
DNA: TGTGCCAGCAGTACCGAGAGCTATGGCTACACCTTC
J: TRBJ1-2
V: TRBV6-1
D: .
size: .

CDR3: CASSSGTGGTDTQYF
DNA: TGTGCCAGCAGCTCCGGGACAGGGGGCACAGATACGCAGTATTTT
J: TRBJ2-3
V: TRBV11-2
D: TRBD1
size: once

CDR3: CAWSVPGSGYTF
DNA: TGTGCCTGGAGTGTACCTGGGAGCGGCTACACCTTC
J: TRBJ1-2
V: TRBV30
D: .
size: once

CDR3: CSVLQGPNEQFF
DNA: TGCAGCGTTCTACAGGGGCCCAATGAGCAGTTCTTC
J: TRBJ2-1
V: TRBV29-1
D: TRBD1
size: .

CDR3: CASSLRGYNEQFF
DNA: TGTGCCAGCAGCTTGAGGGGATACAATGAGCAGTTCTTC
J: TRBJ2-1
V: TRBV5-5
D: .
size: .

CDR3: CASSFQATDTQYF
DNA: TGTGCCAGCAGCTTCCAAGCAACAGATACGCAGTATTTT
J: TRBJ2-3
V: TRBV13
D: .
size: .

CDR3: CASSIRTVLNTEAFF
DNA: TGTGCCAGCAGCATTAGGACAGTCTTGAACACTGAAGCTTTCTTT
J: TRBJ1-1
V: TRBV13
D: .
size: once

CDR3: CASSKFSSYEQYF
DNA: TGCGCCAGTTCAAAATTCAGCTCCTACGAGCAGTACTTC
J: TRBJ2-7
V: TRBV10-2
D: .
size: few

CDR3: CASAEGNSPLHF
DNA: TGTGCCAGCGCGGAGGGGAACTCACCCCTCCACTTT
J: TRBJ1-6
V: TRBV7-9
D: .
size: .

CDR3: CASFMTGDYNEQYF
DNA: TGTGCCTCCTTTATGACAGGAGACTATAACGAGCAGTACTTC
J: TRBJ2-7
V: TRBV28
D: .
size: .

CDR3: CASSLVWGGSAGDGYTF
DNA: TGCGCCAGCAGCTTGGTTTGGGGAGGATCCGCAGGCGATGGCTACACCTTC
J: TRBJ1-2
V: TRBV5-1
D: .
size: .

CDR3: CASSRGTGSPYGYTF
DNA: TGTGCCAGCAGCCGCGGGACAGGCTCCCCCTATGGCTACACCTTC
J: TRBJ1-2
V: TRBV6-2/TRBV6-3
D: TRBD1
size: .

CDR3: CASSPDTFSGNTIYF
DNA: TGTGCCAGCTCACCTGACACCTTCTCTGGAAACACCATATATTTT
J: TRBJ1-3
V: TRBV18
D: .
size: once

CDR3: CASSQGGDRRTNYGYTF
DNA: TGCGCCAGCAGCCAGGGAGGGGACAGGCGGACTAACTATGGCTACACCTTC
J: TRBJ1-2
V: TRBV4-1
D: TRBD1
size: .

CDR3: CASSQELGRSFHLNTEAFF
DNA: TGTGCCAGCAGCCAAGAACTCGGTCGGAGCTTTCATTTGAACACTGAAGCTTTCTTT
J: TRBJ1-1
V: TRBV4-2
D: .
size: .

CDR3: CATSTESGNTIYF
DNA: TGCGCCACATCTACAGAGTCTGGAAACACCATATATTTT
J: TRBJ1-3
V: TRBV5-1
D: .
size: .

CDR3: CASSFSVNTEAFF
DNA: TGTGCCAGCAGTTTCTCAGTGAACACTGAAGCTTTCTTT
J: TRBJ1-1
V: TRBV12-3/TRBV12-4
D: .
size: .

CDR3: CASSRSQRGLDNYEQYF
DNA: TGTGCCAGCAGCCGTTCTCAGAGAGGCCTAGATAACTACGAGCAGTACTTC
J: TRBJ2-7
V: TRBV27
D: .
size: .